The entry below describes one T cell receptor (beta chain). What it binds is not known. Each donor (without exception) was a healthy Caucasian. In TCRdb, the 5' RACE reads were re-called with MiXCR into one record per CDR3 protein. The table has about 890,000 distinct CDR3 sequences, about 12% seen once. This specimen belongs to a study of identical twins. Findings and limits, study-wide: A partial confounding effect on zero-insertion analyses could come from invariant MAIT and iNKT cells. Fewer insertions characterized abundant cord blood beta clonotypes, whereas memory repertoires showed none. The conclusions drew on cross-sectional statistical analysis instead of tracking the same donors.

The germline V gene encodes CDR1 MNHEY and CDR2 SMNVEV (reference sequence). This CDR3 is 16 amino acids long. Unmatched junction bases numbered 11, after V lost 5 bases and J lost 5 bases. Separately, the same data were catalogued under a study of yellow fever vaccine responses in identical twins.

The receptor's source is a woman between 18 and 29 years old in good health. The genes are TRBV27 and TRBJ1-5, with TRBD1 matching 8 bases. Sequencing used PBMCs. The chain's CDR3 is CASSPSTGDMYQPQHF. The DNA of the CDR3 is TGTGCCAGCAGTCCGTCGACAGGGGATATGTATCAGCCCCAGCATTTT.